Here is one TCR beta chain with its context. Its target is unknown. The table came from immunoSEQ multiplex PCR; TCRdb's copy has only in-frame clones and leaves some out. Among about 2.2 million clones listed, 90% to 95% were seen once. The sample comes from a study of shared clonotypes between healthy human individuals. Study findings and constraints: Sequencing depth was expected to influence donor clonotype sharing.

Terminally differentiated effector memory CD45RA+ cells were excluded by CCR7 positive selection of CD45RO-negative cells. V was clipped by 1 base and J by 5 bases, with 12 bases between them. The germline V gene encodes CDR1 MNHEY and CDR2 SMNVEV (reference sequence). This CDR3 contains 14 residues. This clonotype was sampled from a man younger than 35 in good health. Some clones in this sample may be carry-over from other donors' samples. The rearrangement links TRBV27 to TRBJ2-7; D might be TRBD1 (7 bases). Specimen: naive CD8+ T cells from PBMCs. The CDR3 bases are TGTGCCAGCAGTTTATTCAGGGGGGTGCACGAGCAGTACTTC. Translation gives CASSLFRGVHEQYF.